This TCR beta chain was sequenced for a study of blood T cell repertoires in COVID-19. On the study more broadly: The origin of the acute and convalescent COVID-19 samples was the United States, Italy and Spain. T cells, B-cell-depleted T cells, or PBMCs supplied cDNA or gDNA.

In the authors' workflow: By means of reference gene primer amplification, nucleated cell counts were estimated. Profiled with immunoSEQ multiplex PCR; TCRdb holds only in-frame clones, not every one. That table supplies the V and J calls and clone size; D and trimming were determined from the DNA. This table holds 200,000 to 300,000 clones, about four fifths found once. V was cut by 0 bases and J by 7 bases, with 10 bases left in between. The CDR3 has 13 residues. Germline assignment: CDR1 SGHNT and CDR2 YYREEE (reference sequence). The chain links TRBV5-4 to TRBJ1-1; D is undetermined. Sample: peripheral blood. The clonotype was recovered from a woman aged 40-49 years who had recovered from COVID-19. The CDR3 loop is CASSLDPTGEAFF. The CDR3 bases are TGTGCCAGCAGCTTGGACCCGACGGGTGAAGCTTTCTTT.